This T cell receptor beta chain was obtained from a study of blood T cells in healthy people across ages. Combining a sample-barcoded 5' primer with a J-beta primer mix, a second PCR ran for roughly 7 to 12 cycles. TCRdb reprocessed the 5' RACE reads via MiXCR and lists one record per CDR3 protein. The sample has nearly 1 million distinct CDR3 sequences; roughly half are singletons. This CDR3 has 12 residues. Between the trimmed V and J ends, which lost 3 bases and 6 bases, there was a span of 9 bases. The germline V gene encodes CDR1 SQVTM and CDR2 ANQGSEA. The chain links TRBV29-1 to TRBJ2-1; D gene ambiguous. Specimen: blood. The clonotype originates from a woman between 55 and 75 years old in good health. The DNA of the CDR3 is TGCAGCGTTGATAGGGTAGGCAATGAGCAGTTCTTC. Translating it yields CSVDRVGNEQFF.